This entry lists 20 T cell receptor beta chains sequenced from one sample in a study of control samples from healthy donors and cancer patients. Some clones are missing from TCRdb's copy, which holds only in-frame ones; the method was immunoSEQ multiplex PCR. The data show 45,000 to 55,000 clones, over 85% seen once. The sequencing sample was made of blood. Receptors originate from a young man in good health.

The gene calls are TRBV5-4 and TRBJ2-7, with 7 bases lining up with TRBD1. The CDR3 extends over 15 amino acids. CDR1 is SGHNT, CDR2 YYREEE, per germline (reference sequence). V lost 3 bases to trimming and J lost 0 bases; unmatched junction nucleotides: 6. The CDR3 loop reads CASSSGTVSSYEQYF. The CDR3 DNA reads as TGTGCCAGCAGCTCCGGGACAGTCAGCTCCTACGAGCAGTACTTC.

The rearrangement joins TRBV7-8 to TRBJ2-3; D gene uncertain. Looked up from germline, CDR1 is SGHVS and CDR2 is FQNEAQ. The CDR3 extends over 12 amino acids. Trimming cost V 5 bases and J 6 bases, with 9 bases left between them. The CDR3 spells CASSQLPDTQYF. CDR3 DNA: TGTGCCAGCAGCCAACTCCCCGATACGCAGTATTTT.

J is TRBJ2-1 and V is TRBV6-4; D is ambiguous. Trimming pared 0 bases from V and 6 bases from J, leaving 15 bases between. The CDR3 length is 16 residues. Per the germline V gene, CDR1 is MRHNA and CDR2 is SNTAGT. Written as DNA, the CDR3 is TGTGCCAGCAGTGACTCAGTGGGAAGGCCCGCCAATGAGCAGTTCTTC. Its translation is CASSDSVGRPANEQFF.

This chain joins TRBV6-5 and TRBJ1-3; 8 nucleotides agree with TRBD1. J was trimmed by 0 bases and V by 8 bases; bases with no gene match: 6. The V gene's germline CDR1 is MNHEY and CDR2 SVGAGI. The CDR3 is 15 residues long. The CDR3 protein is CASALQGDSGNTIYF. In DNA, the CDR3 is TGTGCCAGCGCCTTACAGGGGGACTCTGGAAACACCATATATTTT.

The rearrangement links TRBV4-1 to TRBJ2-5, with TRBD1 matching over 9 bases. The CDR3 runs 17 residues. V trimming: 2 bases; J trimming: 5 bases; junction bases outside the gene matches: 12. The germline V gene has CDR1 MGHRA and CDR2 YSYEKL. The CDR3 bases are TGCGCCAGCAGCCAAAGTCGCTTCCGGGACAGGGAGGAGACCCAGTACTTC. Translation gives CASSQSRFRDREETQYF.

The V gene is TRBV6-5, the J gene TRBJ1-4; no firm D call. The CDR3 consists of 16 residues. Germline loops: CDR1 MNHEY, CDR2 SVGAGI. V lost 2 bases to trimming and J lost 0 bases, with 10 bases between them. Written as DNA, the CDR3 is TGTGCCAGCAGTTACAGGGCGGGCGCAACTAATGAAAAACTGTTTTTT. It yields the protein CASSYRAGATNEKLFF.

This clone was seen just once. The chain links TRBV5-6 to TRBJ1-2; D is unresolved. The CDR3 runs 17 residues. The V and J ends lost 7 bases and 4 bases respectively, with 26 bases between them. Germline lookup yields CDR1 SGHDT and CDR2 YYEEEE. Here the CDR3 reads CASGVKFPVLAGYGYTF. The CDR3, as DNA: TGTGCCAGCGGCGTTAAGTTCCCCGTCCTCGCGGGCTATGGCTACACCTTC.

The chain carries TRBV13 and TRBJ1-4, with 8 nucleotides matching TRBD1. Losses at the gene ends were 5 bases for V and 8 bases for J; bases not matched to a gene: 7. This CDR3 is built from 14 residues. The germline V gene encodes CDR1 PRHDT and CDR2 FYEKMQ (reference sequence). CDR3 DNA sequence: TGTGCCAGCAGCCCAGACAGGGGCGGGGAAAAACTGTTTTTT. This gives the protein CASSPDRGGEKLFF.

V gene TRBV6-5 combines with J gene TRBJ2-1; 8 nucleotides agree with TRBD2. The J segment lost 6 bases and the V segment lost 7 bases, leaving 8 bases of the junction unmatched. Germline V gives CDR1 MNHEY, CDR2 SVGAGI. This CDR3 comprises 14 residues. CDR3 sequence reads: CASIQREIGNEQFF. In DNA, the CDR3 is TGTGCCAGCATCCAGCGGGAGATTGGCAATGAGCAGTTCTTC.

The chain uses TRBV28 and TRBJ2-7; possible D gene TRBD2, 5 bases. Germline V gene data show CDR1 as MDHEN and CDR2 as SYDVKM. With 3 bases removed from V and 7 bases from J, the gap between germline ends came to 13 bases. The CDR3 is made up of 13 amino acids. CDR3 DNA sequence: TGTGCCAGCAGTTTCGGGGTGGGGTTAGAGCAGTACTTC. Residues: CASSFGVGLEQYF.

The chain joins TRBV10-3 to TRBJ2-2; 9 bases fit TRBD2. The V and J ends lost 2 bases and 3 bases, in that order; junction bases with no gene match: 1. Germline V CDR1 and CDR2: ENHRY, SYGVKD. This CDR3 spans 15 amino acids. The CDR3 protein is CAISEGLAYTGELFF. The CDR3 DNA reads TGTGCCATCAGTGAGGGACTAGCGTACACCGGGGAGCTGTTTTTT.

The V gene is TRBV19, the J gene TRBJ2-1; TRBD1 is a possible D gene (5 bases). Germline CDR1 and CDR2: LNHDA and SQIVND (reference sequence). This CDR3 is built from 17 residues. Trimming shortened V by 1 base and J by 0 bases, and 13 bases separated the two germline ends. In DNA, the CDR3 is TGTGCCAGTAGTATAGTGGGGCCAGCGAGCTCCTACAATGAGCAGTTCTTC. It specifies CASSIVGPASSYNEQFF.

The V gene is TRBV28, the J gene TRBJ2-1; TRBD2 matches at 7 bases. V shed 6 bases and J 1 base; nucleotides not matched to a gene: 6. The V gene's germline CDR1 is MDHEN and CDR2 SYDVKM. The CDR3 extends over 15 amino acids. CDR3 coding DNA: TGTGCCAGCAGGCTACTAGCGCTTTCCTACAATGAGCAGTTCTTC. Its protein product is CASRLLALSYNEQFF.

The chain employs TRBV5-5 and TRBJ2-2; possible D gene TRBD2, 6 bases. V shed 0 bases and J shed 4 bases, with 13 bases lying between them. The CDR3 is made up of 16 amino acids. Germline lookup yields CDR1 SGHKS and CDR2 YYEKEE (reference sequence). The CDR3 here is CASSLAWSGGTGELFF. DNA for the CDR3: TGTGCCAGCAGCTTGGCCTGGTCCGGGGGCACCGGGGAGCTGTTTTTT.

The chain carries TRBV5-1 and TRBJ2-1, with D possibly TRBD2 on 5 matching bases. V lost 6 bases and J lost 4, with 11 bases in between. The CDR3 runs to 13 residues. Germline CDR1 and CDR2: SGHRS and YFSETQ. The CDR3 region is CASTLGGYNEQFF. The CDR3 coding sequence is TGCGCCAGCACCCTCGGAGGATACAATGAGCAGTTCTTC.

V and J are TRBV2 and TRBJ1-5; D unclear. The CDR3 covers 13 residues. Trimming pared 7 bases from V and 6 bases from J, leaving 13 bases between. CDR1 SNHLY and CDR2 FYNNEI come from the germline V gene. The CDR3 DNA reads TGTGCCAGCACTCCCGAATTCGGTCAGCCCCAGCATTTT. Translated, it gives CASTPEFGQPQHF.

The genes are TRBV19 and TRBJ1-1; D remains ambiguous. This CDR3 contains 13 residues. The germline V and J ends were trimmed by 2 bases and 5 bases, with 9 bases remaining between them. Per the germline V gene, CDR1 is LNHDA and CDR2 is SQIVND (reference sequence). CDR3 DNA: TGTGCCAGTAGTATATCGGGGAGGACTGAAGCTTTCTTT. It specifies CASSISGRTEAFF.

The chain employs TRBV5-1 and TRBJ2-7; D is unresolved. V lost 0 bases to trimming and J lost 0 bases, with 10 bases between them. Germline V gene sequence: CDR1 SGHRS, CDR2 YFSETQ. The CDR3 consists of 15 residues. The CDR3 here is CASSLGAVSSYEQYF. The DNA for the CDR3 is TGCGCCAGCAGCTTGGGGGCGGTAAGCTCCTACGAGCAGTACTTC.

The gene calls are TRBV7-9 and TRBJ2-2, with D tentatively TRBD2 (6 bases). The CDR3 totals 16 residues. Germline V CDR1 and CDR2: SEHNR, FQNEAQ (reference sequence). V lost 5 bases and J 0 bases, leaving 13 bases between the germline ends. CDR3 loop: CASSAPGTSNTGELFF. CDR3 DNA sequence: TGTGCCAGCAGCGCCCCCGGGACTTCGAACACCGGGGAGCTGTTTTTT. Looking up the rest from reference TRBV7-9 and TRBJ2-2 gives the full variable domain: DTGVSQNPRHKITKRGQNVTFRCDPISEHNRLYWYRQTLGQGPEFLTYFQNEAQLEKSRLLSDRFSAERPKGSFSTLEIQRTEQGDSAMYLCASSAPGTSNTGELFFGEGSRLTVL.

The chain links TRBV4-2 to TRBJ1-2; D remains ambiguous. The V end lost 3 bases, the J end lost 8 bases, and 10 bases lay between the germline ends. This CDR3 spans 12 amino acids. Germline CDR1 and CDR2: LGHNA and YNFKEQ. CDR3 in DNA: TGTGCCAGCAGCCATTCTTCGGGGGGCTACACCTTC. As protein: CASSHSSGGYTF.